The 27 T cell receptor beta chains presented below share a single source sample, sequenced in a study of blood T cell repertoires in COVID-19. This table comes from immunoSEQ multiplex PCR, and its TCRdb copy is limited to in-frame clones, with some not included. Of 95,000 to 150,000 clones listed, over 70% are singletons. Sequencing was performed on peripheral blood. The receptors were gathered from a woman in her 70s with acute or convalescent COVID-19.

This rearrangement joins TRBV10-3 to TRBJ2-1, with a possible D match to TRBD1 (6 bases). The CDR3 spans 13 residues. Trimming left V 5 bases short and J 8 bases short, with 13 bases between. Germline V gene data show CDR1 as ENHRY and CDR2 as SYGVKD. CDR3 amino acids: CAISIQGLDEQFF. Written as DNA, the CDR3 is TGTGCCATCAGTATTCAGGGGTTGGATGAGCAGTTCTTC.

The chain has TRBV2 and TRBJ2-2, with 7 nucleotides matching TRBD1. This CDR3 region has 15 residues. Germline lookup yields CDR1 SNHLY and CDR2 FYNNEI. Losses at the gene ends were 4 bases for V and 4 bases for J; bases not matched to a gene: 6. CDR3 sequence: CASSGDSRGTGELFF. The DNA for the CDR3 is TGTGCCAGCAGTGGGGACAGCCGGGGCACCGGGGAGCTGTTTTTT.

The CDR3 is CASSIADTQYF. CDR3 sequence (DNA): TGTGCCAGTAGTATCGCAGATACGCAGTATTTT. The chain recombines TRBV19 with TRBJ2-3; D uncertain. CDR1 LNHDA and CDR2 SQIVND come from the germline V gene (reference sequence). The CDR3 has 11 residues. Trimming left V 3 bases short and J 4 bases short, with 2 bases between.

This clone has a single count. V usage is TRBV23-1 and J usage is TRBJ1-5; 9 bases match TRBD1. TRBV23-1 qualifies as an ORF whose function is uncertain. V gave up 0 bases and J gave up 2 bases; unmatched junction bases: 5. This CDR3 is 17 amino acids long. CDR3 DNA sequence: TGCGCCAGCAGTCAATCAAACGGGGACAGGGGCAATCAGCCCCAGCATTTT. This encodes CASSQSNGDRGNQPQHF.

This clone has more than one count but fewer than ten. The genes are TRBV4-2 and TRBJ1-2; D possibly corresponds to TRBD1 (6 bases). Germline V lookup: CDR1 LGHNA, CDR2 YNFKEQ. V was clipped by 0 bases and J by 2 bases, with 13 bases between them. This CDR3 is built from 16 residues. As DNA, the CDR3 is TGTGCCAGCAGCCAAGATCAGGGACAACTAAACTATGGCTACACCTTC. Protein: CASSQDQGQLNYGYTF.

This chain connects TRBV18 to TRBJ1-6; D is ambiguous. Deletions cut 2 bases from V and 0 bases from J, with 14 bases between. CDR3 length: 18 residues. Germline V CDR1 and CDR2: KGHSH, LQKENI. The CDR3 nucleotides are TGTGCCAGCTCACCATTATCTGGCGGGAGCTCCTATAATTCACCCCTCCACTTT. Protein product: CASSPLSGGSSYNSPLHF.

The chain employs TRBV11-2 and TRBJ2-4; weak D call: TRBD1 (7 bases). V was pared by 4 bases and J by 8 bases, with 12 bases between. Germline V gene lookup returns CDR1 SGHAT and CDR2 FQNNGV. CDR3 length: 13 residues. This CDR3 is CASSWGDSDIQYF. Here the CDR3 DNA reads TGTGCCAGCAGCTGGGGGGACAGTGACATTCAGTACTTC.

V is TRBV5-6 and J is TRBJ1-6; D might be TRBD1 (6 bases). The germline V and J ends were trimmed by 5 bases and 8 bases, with 17 bases remaining between them. Germline-derived CDR1 and CDR2 are SGHDT and YYEEEE. This CDR3 is built from 15 residues. For the CDR3, the DNA is TGTGCCAGCAGGGTGAGGGGGTTCTTAGATTCACCCCTCCACTTT. Amino acids: CASRVRGFLDSPLHF.

V usage is TRBV5-5 and J usage is TRBJ2-1, with D hard to call. V was shortened by 0 bases and J by 0 bases, with 7 bases between the two germline ends. Per germline, CDR1 SGHKS and CDR2 YYEKEE (reference sequence). The CDR3 covers 15 residues. CDR3 nucleotide sequence: TGTGCCAGCAGCTTGGGGCAGGACTCCTACAATGAGCAGTTCTTC. Amino acid sequence: CASSLGQDSYNEQFF.

The chain links TRBV30 to TRBJ2-1; the D gene is possibly TRBD2 (6 bases). Trimming pared 4 bases from V and 1 base from J, leaving 11 bases between. Germline V gives CDR1 GTSNPN, CDR2 SVGIG (reference sequence). CDR3 length: 14 amino acids. The CDR3: CAWNAGYSYNEQFF. The DNA for the CDR3 is TGTGCCTGGAACGCGGGATATTCCTACAATGAGCAGTTCTTC.

V is TRBV5-1 and J is TRBJ1-1; maybe TRBD1 (5 bases). Germline CDR1 SGHRS, CDR2 YFSETQ. This CDR3 spans 18 amino acids. The germline V and J ends were trimmed by 2 bases and 4 bases, with 24 bases remaining between them. CDR3 region: CASSFFIQGQPRGTEAFF. The CDR3 DNA reads as TGCGCCAGCAGCTTTTTTATACAAGGACAACCAAGGGGCACTGAAGCTTTCTTT.

The rearrangement links TRBV3-1 (or the pseudogene TRBV3-2) to TRBJ2-7; D is perhaps TRBD1 (5 bases). Trimming took off 8 bases at V and 3 bases at J, with 14 bases between the two ends. CDR3 length: 13 amino acids. Per the germline V gene, CDR1 is LGHDT and CDR2 is YNNKEL (reference sequence). The CDR3 DNA sequence: TGTGCCAGCCAAGCAGGGTCCCTCTACGAGCAGTACTTC. Translating it yields CASQAGSLYEQYF.

The chain uses TRBV27 and TRBJ2-7; D possibly corresponds to TRBD1 (5 bases). Germline V gene lookup returns CDR1 MNHEY and CDR2 SMNVEV (reference sequence). The CDR3 spans 14 residues. V gave up 5 bases and J gave up 0 bases, with 11 bases separating them. The chain's CDR3 is CASSPRVFSYEQYF. The CDR3 DNA is TGTGCCAGCAGTCCCAGGGTTTTCTCCTACGAGCAGTACTTC.

The CDR3 DNA reads TGTGCCACCAGTGATTTCGCAGGCCTAGCGGCCGACAATACGCAGTATTTT. Translating it yields CATSDFAGLAADNTQYF. The rearrangement links TRBV24-1 to TRBJ2-3; TRBD2 aligns across 7 bases. Germline CDR1 KGHDR, CDR2 SFDVKD. The V gene end was trimmed by 1 base and the J gene end by 7 bases; junction bases not matched to a gene: 13. The CDR3 is made up of 17 amino acids.

This rearrangement joins TRBV28 to TRBJ2-7, with D maybe TRBD2 (7 bases). The CDR3 is 13 residues long. Deletions cut 10 bases from V and 1 base from J, with 14 bases between. Germline CDR1 MDHEN, CDR2 SYDVKM. CDR3 nucleotide sequence: TGTGCCACCGGGGAGGGGGATTCCTACGAGCAGTACTTC. Translated, it gives CATGEGDSYEQYF.

V usage is TRBV11-1 and J usage is TRBJ2-7; D possibly corresponds to TRBD1 (5 bases). V lost 1 base and J lost 1, with 8 bases in between. This CDR3 has 14 amino acids. CDR1 and CDR2 from the germline V gene are SGHAT and FQDESV (reference sequence). The CDR3 region is CASSLDRLSYEQYF. The CDR3 DNA reads as TGTGCCAGCAGCTTAGACAGGTTATCCTACGAGCAGTACTTC.

This clone was recorded only once. This chain uses TRBV7-6 with TRBJ2-2; 7 nucleotides align to TRBD2. In germline, CDR1 is SGHVS, CDR2 FNYEAQ. There are 16 residues in the CDR3. The trim removed 2 bases at V and 1 base at J, leaving 4 bases unmatched. DNA of the CDR3: TGTGCCAGCAGCTTATCGCGGGGGAGGAACACCGGGGAGCTGTTTTTT. Translated, it gives CASSLSRGRNTGELFF.

Note on this clone: Other DNA sequences in this sample translate to the same CDR3. The chain combines TRBV2 with TRBJ1-6, with 12 bases aligning to TRBD1. J gave up 7 bases and V 6 bases, and 1 base lay outside the gene matches. The CDR3 is made up of 14 amino acids. Germline CDR1 is SNHLY and CDR2 is FYNNEI. CDR3 nucleotide sequence: TGTGCCAGCAGGGGGACAGGGGGCAATTCACCCCTCCACTTT. This gives the protein CASRGTGGNSPLHF. Combining the CDR3 with reference TRBV2 and TRBJ1-6 gives the whole variable domain EPEVTQTPSHQVTQMGQEVILRCVPISNHLYFYWYRQILGQKVEFLVSFYNNEISEKSEIFDDQFSVERPDGSNFTLKIRSTKLEDSAMYFCASRGTGGNSPLHFGNGTRLTVT.

This clone came up once. The CDR3 protein is CASSWDRRSRYEQYF. The CDR3 DNA reads as TGTGCCAGCAGTTGGGACAGGCGGTCTAGGTATGAGCAGTACTTC. The rearrangement links TRBV28 to TRBJ2-7; TRBD1 matches at 8 bases. Germline lookup yields CDR1 MDHEN and CDR2 SYDVKM. CDR3 size: 15 residues. Trimming at V came to 4 bases and at J to 7 bases, leaving 12 bases not matched to a gene. Using reference TRBV28 and TRBJ2-7 for the parts outside the CDR3, the full variable domain is DVKVTQSSRYLVKRTGEKVFLECVQDMDHENMFWYRQDPGLGLRLIYFSYDVKMKEKGDIPEGYSVSREKKERFSLILESASTNQTSMYLCASSWDRRSRYEQYFGPGTRLTVT.

CDR3 residues: CATDARRGQGPNYEQYF. The CDR3 DNA reads as TGTGCCACTGATGCAAGAAGGGGACAGGGACCAAACTACGAGCAGTACTTC. The chain combines TRBV24-1 with TRBJ2-7; 9 bases are shared with TRBD1. Trimming at V came to 10 bases and at J to 3 bases, leaving 18 bases not matched to a gene. Germline loops: CDR1 KGHDR, CDR2 SFDVKD. The CDR3 has 17 residues.

The rearrangement joins TRBV2 to TRBJ2-4; 10 bases agree with TRBD1. This CDR3 region has 14 residues. The J segment lost 6 bases and the V segment lost 2 bases, leaving 1 base of the junction unmatched. CDR1 and CDR2 from the germline V gene are SNHLY and FYNNEI. CDR3 DNA: TGTGCCAGCAGTGAAAGGACAGGGGGAAACATTCAGTACTTC. Translation: CASSERTGGNIQYF.

V and J are TRBV19 and TRBJ1-6; 7 nucleotides match TRBD1. Germline loops: CDR1 LNHDA, CDR2 SQIVND (reference sequence). The length of the CDR3 is 15 residues. The ends lost 6 bases at V and 7 bases at J; junction bases unmatched: 9. In nucleotides, the CDR3 is TGTGCCAGTAGCCACGGACAGGTCTTAAATTCACCCCTCCACTTT. This encodes CASSHGQVLNSPLHF.

V usage is TRBV5-4 and J usage is TRBJ1-1; a possible D gene is TRBD1 (5 bases). The germline V and J ends were trimmed by 4 bases and 1 base, with 8 bases remaining between them. CDR3 size: 13 residues. Germline CDR1 and CDR2: SGHNT and YYREEE (reference sequence). CDR3 DNA sequence: TGTGCCAGCAGCATCCAGGGGAACACTGAAGCTTTCTTT. As protein: CASSIQGNTEAFF.

V gene TRBV5-1 combines with J gene TRBJ2-7; tentative D call: TRBD2 (6 bases). Germline CDR1 is SGHRS and CDR2 is YFSETQ. The CDR3 loop spans 16 amino acids. V gave up 0 bases and J gave up 0 bases, with 13 bases separating them. CDR3 DNA: TGCGCCAGCAGCTTGGCTTCAGCGGGCGTCTCCTACGAGCAGTACTTC. This translates into CASSLASAGVSYEQYF.

The chain links TRBV5-1 to TRBJ2-1; tentative D call: TRBD1 (6 bases). The CDR3 has 16 amino acids. Germline CDR1 SGHRS, CDR2 YFSETQ. V lost 3 bases to trimming and J lost 6 bases, with 19 bases between them. The CDR3 region is CASSYPGQEKTNEQFF. In nucleotides, the CDR3 is TGCGCCAGCAGCTACCCGGGACAAGAGAAGACCAATGAGCAGTTCTTC.

The CDR3 loop is CASSETSGGGEQFF. In nucleotides, the CDR3 is TGCGCCAGCAGTGAAACTAGCGGGGGCGGTGAGCAGTTCTTC. V and J are TRBV10-2 and TRBJ2-1; 11 bases match TRBD2. CDR3 length: 14 amino acids. Germline CDR1 is WSHSY and CDR2 is SAAADI. Trimming at V came to 3 bases and at J to 9 bases, leaving 4 bases not matched to a gene.

The V call is TRBV5-1, the J call TRBJ1-1; weak D call: TRBD1 (5 bases). Germline V lookup: CDR1 SGHRS, CDR2 YFSETQ. V lost 0 bases and J 4 bases, leaving 13 bases between the germline ends. The length of the CDR3 is 15 residues. CDR3 bases: TGCGCCAGCAGCTTGGGCGGAGGGGCGGGCACTGAAGCTTTCTTT. This encodes CASSLGGGAGTEAFF.